Its frequency marks the clone carrying this T cell receptor beta chain as medium-sized. Antigen unknown. The read comes to an end 3 residues before the CDR3 does, leaving the germline J gene to fill in the end. CDR1 is DFQATT, CDR2 SNEGSKA, per germline (reference sequence). With 2 bases clipped from V and 2 bases from J, the junction kept 4 bases outside the gene matches. There are 14 residues in the CDR3. Using immunoSEQ multiplex PCR, the repertoire was profiled, and TCRdb retains in-frame clones only, with some absent. The repertoire table contains roughly 16,000 clones. Of CVID subjects, under 17 were female and about 28 male, mean age approximately 40. For at least one year, all CVID subjects received replacement immunoglobulin. The record originates from a study of T cell clonality in common variable immunodeficiency. General study findings and limits: Compared with healthy controls, CVID subjects showed increased TCRbeta clonality, mostly in about a third. CVID patient heterogeneity limited repertoire-clinical complication correlations. Fewer deletions and N-nucleotide insertions were reportedly seen in common variable immunodeficiency TCR beta sequences.

The receptor comes from a human donor with common variable immunodeficiency. V is TRBV20-1 and J is TRBJ2-3, with TRBD1 identical over 7 bases. Sequenced material: peripheral blood mononuclear cells. Incomplete CDR3 DNA: TGCAGTGCTAGATTTAGGGGGCCCACAGATACG. Translating it yields CSARFRGPTDT. The entire CDR3 protein is CSARFRGPTDTQYF.